This is a list of T cell receptor beta chains from one sample in a study of blood T cell repertoires in COVID-19. TCRdb keeps only in-frame clones here, not all; method: immunoSEQ multiplex PCR. The repertoire holds around 160,000 clones, around 89% seen once, with around 2.9% in the top ten. Specimen: peripheral blood. The source is a man in his sixties with acute or convalescent COVID-19. CDR3s include the opening cysteine and the closing phenylalanine or tryptophan. D genes are given only for firm matches. Only part of the rows carry a size: once, few, many, or a class if the clone is expanded.

j_call: TRBJ1-2
clone_size: NA
v_call: TRBV7-9
d_call: NA
cdr3_aa: CASTGHDGGYTF
cdr3_nt: TGTGCCAGCACCGGACACGACGGGGGCTACACCTTC

j_call: TRBJ2-1
clone_size: NA
v_call: TRBV5-5
d_call: NA
cdr3_aa: CASSLQGSYEQFF
cdr3_nt: TGTGCCAGCAGCCTACAGGGCAGCTATGAGCAGTTCTTC

j_call: TRBJ1-1
clone_size: once
v_call: TRBV5-1
d_call: NA
cdr3_aa: CASSFGLQNTEAFF
cdr3_nt: TGCGCCAGCAGCTTTGGCCTCCAGAACACTGAAGCTTTCTTT

j_call: TRBJ2-1
clone_size: NA
v_call: TRBV5-1
d_call: TRBD2
cdr3_aa: CASSFASGVYNEQFF
cdr3_nt: TGCGCCAGCAGCTTCGCTAGCGGGGTTTACAATGAGCAGTTCTTC

j_call: TRBJ2-7
clone_size: NA
v_call: TRBV6-5
d_call: NA
cdr3_aa: CASSYSRGDYEQYF
cdr3_nt: TGTGCCAGCAGTTACTCCAGGGGGGATTACGAGCAGTACTTC

j_call: TRBJ1-1
clone_size: NA
v_call: TRBV3-1/TRBV3-2
d_call: NA
cdr3_aa: CASSHGHQAFF
cdr3_nt: TGTGCCAGCAGCCACGGACACCAGGCTTTCTTT

j_call: TRBJ2-1
clone_size: NA
v_call: TRBV7-2
d_call: NA
cdr3_aa: CASSLARESYNEQFF
cdr3_nt: TGTGCCAGCAGCTTAGCAAGGGAGTCATACAATGAGCAGTTCTTC

j_call: TRBJ1-2
clone_size: NA
v_call: TRBV5-1
d_call: NA
cdr3_aa: CASSRGGGAYYGYTF
cdr3_nt: TGCGCCAGCAGTAGAGGTGGAGGGGCGTACTATGGCTACACCTTC

j_call: TRBJ1-5
clone_size: NA
v_call: TRBV2
d_call: NA
cdr3_aa: CASRRTNQPQHF
cdr3_nt: TGTGCCAGCAGACGGACAAATCAGCCCCAGCATTTT

j_call: TRBJ2-5
clone_size: NA
v_call: TRBV11-2
d_call: TRBD2
cdr3_aa: CASSFRLAGGLETQYF
cdr3_nt: TGTGCCAGCAGCTTTCGACTAGCGGGGGGGCTTGAGACCCAGTACTTC

j_call: TRBJ1-5
clone_size: NA
v_call: TRBV4-2
d_call: NA
cdr3_aa: CASSHSAGTNQPQHF
cdr3_nt: TGTGCCAGCAGCCACTCGGCAGGTACAAATCAGCCCCAGCATTTT

j_call: TRBJ1-1
clone_size: NA
v_call: TRBV7-3
d_call: TRBD1
cdr3_aa: CASSKDRGNTEAFF
cdr3_nt: TGTGCCAGCAGCAAGGACAGGGGGAACACTGAAGCTTTCTTT

j_call: TRBJ1-1
clone_size: NA
v_call: TRBV6-5
d_call: NA
cdr3_aa: CASREGNSMNTEAFF
cdr3_nt: TGTGCCAGCAGGGAGGGGAACAGTATGAACACTGAAGCTTTCTTT

j_call: TRBJ1-1
clone_size: NA
v_call: TRBV4-1
d_call: NA
cdr3_aa: CASSQDRRMNTEAFF
cdr3_nt: TGCGCCAGCAGCCAAGATCGTAGAATGAACACTGAAGCTTTCTTT

j_call: TRBJ2-7
clone_size: few
v_call: TRBV5-1
d_call: NA
cdr3_aa: CASSFGREYEQYF
cdr3_nt: TGCGCCAGCAGCTTTGGCAGGGAATACGAGCAGTACTTC

j_call: TRBJ1-2
clone_size: NA
v_call: TRBV7-9
d_call: TRBD1
cdr3_aa: CASSPRGGDLNYGYTF
cdr3_nt: TGTGCCAGCAGCCCCCGAGGGGGCGACCTCAACTATGGCTACACCTTC

j_call: TRBJ1-3
clone_size: NA
v_call: TRBV19
d_call: NA
cdr3_aa: CASSREKSSGNTIYF
cdr3_nt: TGTGCCAGTAGTAGAGAGAAGAGCTCTGGAAACACCATATATTTT

j_call: TRBJ1-3
clone_size: NA
v_call: TRBV9
d_call: TRBD1
cdr3_aa: CASSARTGSPTIYF
cdr3_nt: TGTGCCAGCAGCGCAAGGACAGGTTCGCCCACCATATATTTT

j_call: TRBJ1-3
clone_size: NA
v_call: TRBV5-4
d_call: TRBD1
cdr3_aa: CASSADRVGNTIYF
cdr3_nt: TGTGCCAGCAGCGCAGACAGGGTTGGAAACACCATATATTTT

j_call: TRBJ2-2
clone_size: NA
v_call: TRBV3-1/TRBV3-2
d_call: NA
cdr3_aa: CASSTQTLRGTGELFF
cdr3_nt: TGTGCCAGCAGCACACAAACCCTTCGGGGTACCGGGGAGCTGTTTTTT

j_call: TRBJ1-6
clone_size: NA
v_call: TRBV11-2
d_call: NA
cdr3_aa: CASSLGQVNSPLHF
cdr3_nt: TGTGCCAGCAGCTTAGGCCAGGTTAATTCACCCCTCCACTTT

j_call: TRBJ2-1
clone_size: once
v_call: TRBV7-9
d_call: TRBD2
cdr3_aa: CASSSQRGGGASGEQFF
cdr3_nt: TGTGCCAGCAGCTCCCAACGGGGCGGGGGGGCTAGTGGTGAGCAGTTCTTC

j_call: TRBJ2-2
clone_size: NA
v_call: TRBV4-1
d_call: TRBD2
cdr3_aa: CASSYRTSGELFF
cdr3_nt: TGCGCCAGCAGCTACCGGACTAGCGGGGAGCTGTTTTTT

j_call: TRBJ2-7
clone_size: NA
v_call: TRBV7-8
d_call: NA
cdr3_aa: CASSRTGTYEQYF
cdr3_nt: TGTGCCAGCAGCCGTACAGGTACCTACGAGCAGTACTTC

j_call: TRBJ2-2
clone_size: NA
v_call: TRBV3-1/TRBV3-2
d_call: TRBD2
cdr3_aa: CASSQAKLAGHLRNTGELFF
cdr3_nt: TGTGCCAGCAGCCAAGCAAAACTAGCGGGCCATTTAAGGAACACCGGGGAGCTGTTTTTT